This T cell receptor (beta chain) was obtained from a study of cytomegalovirus exposure and HLA in healthy donors. CDR3 length: 15 amino acids. This clone occurred a few times. Its antigen is not identified. This PCR relied on a set of 60 Vbeta primers and 13 Jbeta primers. Here immunoSEQ multiplex PCR was the method, and the copy in TCRdb shows in-frame clones only, minus some. The profile shows over 150,000 clones, about 65% of them singletons. Study conclusions and caveats: It is likely that the observed cluster of highly shared sequence variants was a sequencing artifact. It was in a later analysis that TCR association rates were seen to vary by HLA locus, highest for DRB1 and lowest for HLA-C.

The clonotype comes from a woman in her twenties or thirties in good health and CMV-seronegative. Sequenced input: PBMCs. The chain recombines TRBV21-1 with TRBJ2-1; the tabulated D call, TRBD2, remains unverified against the DNA. TRBV21-1 is tagged as a pseudogene. CDR3 coding DNA: TGTGCCAGCAGCAAAGCGTGCGGGAGTGGCAATGAGCAGTTCTTC. This gives the protein CASSKACGSGNEQFF.